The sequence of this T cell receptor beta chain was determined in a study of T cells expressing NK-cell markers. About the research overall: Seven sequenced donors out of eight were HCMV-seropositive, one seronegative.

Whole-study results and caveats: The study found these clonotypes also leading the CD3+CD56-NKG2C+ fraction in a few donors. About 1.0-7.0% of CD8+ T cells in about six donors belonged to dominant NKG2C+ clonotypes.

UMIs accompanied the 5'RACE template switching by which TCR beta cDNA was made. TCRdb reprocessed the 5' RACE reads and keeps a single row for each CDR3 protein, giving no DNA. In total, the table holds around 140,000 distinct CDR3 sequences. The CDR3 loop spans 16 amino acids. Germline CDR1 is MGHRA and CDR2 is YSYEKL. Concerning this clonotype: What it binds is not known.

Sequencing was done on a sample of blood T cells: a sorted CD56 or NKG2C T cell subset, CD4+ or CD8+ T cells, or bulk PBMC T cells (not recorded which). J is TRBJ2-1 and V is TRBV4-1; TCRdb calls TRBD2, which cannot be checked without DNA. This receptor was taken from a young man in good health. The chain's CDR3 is CASRGTSGFAYNEQFF.